This T cell receptor beta chain was found in a study of CD8+ T cells in alopecia areata. Study-wide context: Transfer of skin from approximately 6-12-month-old C3H/HeJ graft donors with spontaneous alopecia was made to roughly 6-10-week-old female C3H/HeJ mice. General observations from the study: Sequencing of scalp samples also captures resident alphabeta T cells of normal skin.

About this clone itself: Its specificity is not known. The listed genes are named as in mouse. The read ends 4 residues before the CDR3 terminus; that terminus is restored from the germline J gene. The sample has other DNA sequences that encode this CDR3 too.

The sorting of pooled cutaneous lymph node cells relied on CD4, CD8alpha, NKG2D, NKG2ACE and other markers. The CDR3 sequence is 14 residues long. Germline assignment: CDR1 GKSSPN and CDR2 SITVG. Trimming cost V 0 bases and J 3 bases; bases outside gene matches: 1. It was cDNA, reverse transcribed from extracted RNA, that served as the sequencing template. Sequencing used immunoSEQ multiplex PCR; TCRdb keeps in-frame clones, though not all of them. The sample contains approximately 280,000 clones, none of them singletons. Specimen: CD4+ T cells sorted from a lymph node. The clonotype was recovered from a C3H/HeJ mouse with alopecia areata. The strain's MHC haplotype is H2-k. The chain uses TRBV31 and TRBJ2-7; TRBD2 matches 11 bases. The part of the CDR3 DNA that was read is TGTGCCTGGAGTCTAGGGACTGGGGGCTAT. This codes for CAWSLGTGGY. The whole CDR3 sequence is CAWSLGTGGYEQYF.